A single sample gave rise to the 20 T cell receptor beta chains below, sequenced in a study of blood T cell repertoires in COVID-19 (TCRdb year 2020). Library method: the immunoSEQ multiplex PCR assay. Drawn from immuneACCESS, this table holds only the in-frame rearrangements with V and J called that TCRdb kept. Clones are partly lost; checked studies trace under half to an unresolved V gene and leave the rest unexplained. The sample contains 110,000 or so clones, around 85% of them found a single time. The ten most abundant clones make up about 2.7% of the sample. The sample consisted of peripheral blood. Receptors were obtained from a man aged 45 to 65 with acute or convalescent COVID-19.

In this sample, this clone turned up once. This chain connects TRBV19 to TRBJ1-4, with a weak D call TRBD1 (6 bases). The germline gives CDR1 LNHDA, CDR2 SQIVND (reference sequence). V was shortened by 2 bases and J by 4 bases, with 11 bases between the two germline ends. This CDR3 has 15 residues. CDR3 coding DNA: TGTGCCAGTAGTATATGGGGGCAGGATAATGAAAAACTGTTTTTT. Protein: CASSIWGQDNEKLFF.

On this clone: Other DNA sequences of this sample code for an identical CDR3. This chain uses TRBV6-5 with TRBJ1-6; D gene ambiguous. The length of the CDR3 is 12 residues. With 7 bases removed from V and 7 bases from J, the gap between germline ends came to 8 bases. CDR1 and CDR2 from the germline V gene are MNHEY and SVGAGI. This CDR3 reads CASTNRNSPLHF. The CDR3 DNA reads TGTGCCAGCACCAACAGAAATTCACCCCTCCACTTT.

The chain combines TRBV2 with TRBJ2-3, with D perhaps matching TRBD2 (6 bases). Trimming removed 7 bases at V and 3 bases at J, with 14 bases between. CDR3 length equals 14 residues. Germline-derived CDR1 and CDR2 are SNHLY and FYNNEI. In nucleotides, the CDR3 is TGTGCCAGCATGCCGGGGGTATCAACAGATACGCAGTATTTT. Translated, it gives CASMPGVSTDTQYF.

The rearrangement links TRBV19 to TRBJ2-7; D remains ambiguous. The CDR3 contains 14 residues. Trimming left V 6 bases short and J 0 bases short, with 12 bases between. Looked up from germline, CDR1 is LNHDA and CDR2 is SQIVND (reference sequence). CDR3 sequence: CASRVQMSSYEQYF. The CDR3 DNA follows: TGTGCCAGTAGAGTTCAAATGAGCTCCTACGAGCAGTACTTC.

This clone has a single count. The chain joins TRBV5-1 to TRBJ1-6, with D possibly matching TRBD1 (6 bases). The CDR3 extends over 15 amino acids. Germline V gene sequence: CDR1 SGHRS, CDR2 YFSETQ. V lost 3 bases, J lost 7 bases, and 14 bases lay in between. The CDR3 protein is CASSSTGGENSPLHF. CDR3 in DNA: TGCGCCAGCAGCTCTACGGGGGGCGAGAATTCACCCCTCCACTTT. The full variable domain, its missing parts supplied by reference TRBV5-1 and TRBJ1-6, is KAGVTQTPRYLIKTRGQQVTLSCSPISGHRSVSWYQQTPGQGLQFLFEYFSETQRNKGNFPGRFSGRQFSNSRSEMNVSTLELGDSALYLCASSSTGGENSPLHFGNGTRLTVT.

This rearrangement joins TRBV28 to TRBJ2-7; D gene uncertain. V lost 2 bases, J lost 6 bases, and 11 bases lay in between. The V gene's germline CDR1 is MDHEN and CDR2 SYDVKM. The CDR3 extends over 13 amino acids. Here the CDR3 DNA reads TGTGCCAGCAGTTTAATGTATAGCTTCGAGCAGTACTTC. This gives the protein CASSLMYSFEQYF.

This chain joins TRBV2 and TRBJ2-2; TRBD1 agrees at 12 bases. V dropped 8 bases and J dropped 3; count of bases not matched to a gene: 1. The CDR3 covers 14 residues. Germline V lookup: CDR1 SNHLY, CDR2 FYNNEI. The CDR3 protein is CASRDRGHTGELFF. CDR3 coding DNA: TGTGCCAGCCGGGACAGGGGGCACACCGGGGAGCTGTTTTTT.

The J gene is TRBJ1-4, the V gene TRBV7-2, with D possibly being TRBD1 (6 bases). Deletions cut 5 bases from V and 4 bases from J, with 11 bases between. Germline V gives CDR1 SGHTA, CDR2 FQGNSA. The CDR3 spans 14 residues. The CDR3 bases are TGTGCCAGCAGCCCGGACAGCTTTAATGAAAAACTGTTTTTT. Its protein is CASSPDSFNEKLFF.

The chain links TRBV28 to TRBJ2-7; TRBD1 aligns across 9 bases. Germline CDR1 MDHEN, CDR2 SYDVKM. The CDR3 has 14 residues. After removal of 6 bases from V and 3 bases from J, the junction contained 6 bases not matched to a gene. CDR3 in amino acids: CASRAPGQGYEQYF. The CDR3 nucleotides are TGTGCCAGCAGAGCTCCGGGACAGGGCTACGAGCAGTACTTC.

This chain connects TRBV4-1 to TRBJ1-1; D gene unclear. CDR3 length: 14 residues. V was clipped by 2 bases and J by 3 bases, with 10 bases between them. CDR1 is MGHRA, CDR2 YSYEKL, per germline. CDR3 DNA: TGCGCCAGCAGCCAATTTTCTGGAGACACTGAAGCTTTCTTT. This sequence encodes CASSQFSGDTEAFF.

CDR3 coding DNA: TGTGCCAGTAGTATAGTTCAGGGGGCGTCGGGCTACACCTTC. Translating it yields CASSIVQGASGYTF. The J gene is TRBJ1-2, the V gene TRBV19, with 8 bases aligning to TRBD1. The CDR3 covers 14 residues. Germline V gives CDR1 LNHDA, CDR2 SQIVND (reference sequence). Trimming cost V 1 base and J 8 bases; bases outside gene matches: 6.

The gene calls are TRBV21-1 and TRBJ2-7; TRBD1, as called in the table, went unchecked against the DNA. TRBV21-1 is deemed a pseudogene. This CDR3 has 20 residues. The CDR3 region has the DNA TGTGCCAGCAGCAAGTGCCCCTCCGCGCGGACAGGGGGCGTCGGCTACGAGCAGTACTTC. The encoded protein is CASSKCPSARTGGVGYEQYF.

The rearrangement joins TRBV2 to TRBJ1-1; 7 bases are a match to TRBD1. The CDR3 runs 14 residues. V was clipped by 7 bases and J by 6 bases; unmatched bases: 11. In germline, CDR1 is SNHLY, CDR2 FYNNEI. The CDR3 spells CASKPTEGASEAFF. For the CDR3, the DNA is TGTGCCAGCAAACCCACTGAGGGGGCATCTGAAGCTTTCTTT.

The chain is built from TRBV24-1 and TRBJ1-3; D is undetermined. The ends were cut back, 2 bases at V and 0 bases at J, with 4 bases in the middle. Per the germline V gene, CDR1 is KGHDR and CDR2 is SFDVKD. This CDR3 spans 14 amino acids. The CDR3: CATSDSRSGNTIYF. The CDR3 DNA reads TGTGCCACCAGTGATTCCCGCTCTGGAAACACCATATATTTT.

This rearrangement joins TRBV6-6 to TRBJ1-1; D unclear. The germline V gene encodes CDR1 MNHNY and CDR2 SVGAGI (reference sequence). The CDR3 consists of 14 residues. V lost 8 bases, J lost 7 bases, and 20 bases lay in between. CDR3 sequence (DNA): TGTGCCAGCGCTAGTACCCTCGAAGGAAATGAAGCTTTCTTT. Translating it yields CASASTLEGNEAFF.

The rearrangement uses TRBV6-5 and TRBJ2-3; D is undetermined. Looked up from germline, CDR1 is MNHEY and CDR2 is SVGAGI. The CDR3 is 12 residues long. V was clipped by 5 bases and J by 3 bases, with 6 bases between them. DNA of the CDR3: TGTGCCAGCAGTCCCTATACAGATACGCAGTATTTT. Residues: CASSPYTDTQYF.

The rearrangement links TRBV18 to TRBJ2-7, with 11 bases that match TRBD2. The V and J ends lost 1 base and 2 bases, in that order; junction bases with no gene match: 4. Germline loops: CDR1 KGHSH, CDR2 LQKENI. CDR3 length: 16 amino acids. The CDR3 sequence is CASSPRGSGRAYEQYF. The DNA for the CDR3 is TGTGCCAGCTCACCACGTGGTAGCGGGAGGGCCTACGAGCAGTACTTC.

This clone has just a few counts. The rearrangement links TRBV15 to TRBJ2-1; 9 nucleotides line up with TRBD1. From germline, CDR1 is LNHNV and CDR2 YYDKDF (reference sequence). The CDR3 contains 15 residues. With V trimmed by 2 bases and J by 8 bases, 7 bases remained unmatched. The CDR3 loop reads CATSRLSGQGYEQFF. The DNA for the CDR3 is TGTGCCACCAGCAGACTTTCGGGACAGGGCTATGAGCAGTTCTTC. Full variable domain (rest looked up from reference TRBV15 and TRBJ2-1): DAMVIQNPRYQVTQFGKPVTLSCSQTLNHNVMYWYQQKSSQAPKLLFHYYDKDFNNEADTPDNFQSRRPNTSFCFLDIRSPGLGDTAMYLCATSRLSGQGYEQFFGPGTRLTVL.

The chain recombines TRBV28 with TRBJ2-3, with TRBD2 identical over 8 bases. Trimming at V came to 6 bases and at J to 1 base, leaving 6 bases not matched to a gene. Germline CDR1 is MDHEN and CDR2 is SYDVKM. The CDR3 consists of 15 residues. The CDR3 is CASSYPAGGTDTQYF. The CDR3 nucleotides are TGTGCCAGCAGCTACCCAGCGGGGGGCACAGATACGCAGTATTTT.

This clone was picked up a small number of times. This chain connects TRBV28 to TRBJ2-7, with D perhaps matching TRBD2 (5 bases). Germline CDR1 MDHEN, CDR2 SYDVKM. The CDR3 is made up of 14 amino acids. With 7 bases removed from V and 4 bases from J, the gap between germline ends came to 17 bases. The CDR3 region is CASTLSLGPYEQYF. The CDR3 nucleotides read TGTGCCAGCACCCTTTCACTAGGGCCATACGAGCAGTACTTC.